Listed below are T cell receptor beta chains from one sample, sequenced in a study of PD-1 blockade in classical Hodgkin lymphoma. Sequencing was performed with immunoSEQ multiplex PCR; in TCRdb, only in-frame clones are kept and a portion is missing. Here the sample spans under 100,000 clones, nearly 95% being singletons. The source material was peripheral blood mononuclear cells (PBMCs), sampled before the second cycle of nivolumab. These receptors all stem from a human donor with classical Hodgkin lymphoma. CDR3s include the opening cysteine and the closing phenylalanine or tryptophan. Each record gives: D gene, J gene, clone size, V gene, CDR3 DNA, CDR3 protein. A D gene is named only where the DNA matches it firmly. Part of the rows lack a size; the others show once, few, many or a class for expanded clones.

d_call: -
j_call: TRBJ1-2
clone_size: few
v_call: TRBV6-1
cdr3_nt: TGTGCCAGCAGTGAAGTGACCGGGCCCCTCTATGGCTACACCTTC
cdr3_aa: CASSEVTGPLYGYTF

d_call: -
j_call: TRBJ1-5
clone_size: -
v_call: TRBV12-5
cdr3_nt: TGTGCTAGTGGTTTGTCCGGGACGCTTAGGTATAGCAATCAGCCCCAGCATTTT
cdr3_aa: CASGLSGTLRYSNQPQHF

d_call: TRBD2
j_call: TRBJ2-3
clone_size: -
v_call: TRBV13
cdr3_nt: TGTGCCAGCAGCCCGACTAGCGGGGTAGATACGCAGTATTTT
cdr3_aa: CASSPTSGVDTQYF

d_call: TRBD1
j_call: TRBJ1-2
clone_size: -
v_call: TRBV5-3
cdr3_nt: TGTGCCAGAAGCTTGAACAGGGGGGGTAACTATGGCTACACCTTC
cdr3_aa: CARSLNRGGNYGYTF

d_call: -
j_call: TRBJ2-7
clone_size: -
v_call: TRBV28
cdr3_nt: TGTGCCAGCAGTCTCCCCGGGCACGAGCAGTACTTC
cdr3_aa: CASSLPGHEQYF

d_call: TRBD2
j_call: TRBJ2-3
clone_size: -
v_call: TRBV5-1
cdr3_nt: TGCGCCAGCAGCTTGGGACTAGCGGGAGGGGGCACAGATACGCAGTATTTT
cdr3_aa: CASSLGLAGGGTDTQYF

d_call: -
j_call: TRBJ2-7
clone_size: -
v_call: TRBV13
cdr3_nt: TGTGCCAGCAGCTTTTATAGTTCCTCGACCTACGAGCAGTACTTC
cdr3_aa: CASSFYSSSTYEQYF

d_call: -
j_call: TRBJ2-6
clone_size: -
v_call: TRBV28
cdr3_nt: TGTGCCAGCAGTTCGCAGGGAGCTGGGGCCAACGTCCTGACTTTC
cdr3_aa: CASSSQGAGANVLTF

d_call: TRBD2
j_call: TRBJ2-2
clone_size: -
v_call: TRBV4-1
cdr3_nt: TGCGCCAGCCGCGGGAGGACCACACTCACCGGGGAGCTGTTTTTT
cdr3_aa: CASRGRTTLTGELFF

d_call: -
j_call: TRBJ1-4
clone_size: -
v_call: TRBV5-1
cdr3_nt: TGCGCCAGCAGCCCAGGGGAAAAACTGTTTTTT
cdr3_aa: CASSPGEKLFF

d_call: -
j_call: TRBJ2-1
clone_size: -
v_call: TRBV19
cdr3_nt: TGTGCCAGTAGTATGGAGGTGGGGGGCGTAGACAATGAGCAGTTCTTC
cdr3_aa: CASSMEVGGVDNEQFF

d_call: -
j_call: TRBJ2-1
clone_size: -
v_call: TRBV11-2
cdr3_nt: TGTGCCAGCAGCTTAGTAGGGGATGAGCAGTTCTTC
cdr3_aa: CASSLVGDEQFF

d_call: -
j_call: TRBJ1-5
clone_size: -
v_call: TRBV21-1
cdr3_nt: TGTGCCAGCAGCAAGGCCGCAGGGGTCAGAATTAATCAGCCCCAGCATTTT
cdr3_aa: CASSKAAGVRINQPQHF

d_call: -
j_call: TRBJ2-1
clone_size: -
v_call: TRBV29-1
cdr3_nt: TGCAGCGTTGATACAGGGTTCAATGAGCAGTTCTTC
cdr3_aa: CSVDTGFNEQFF

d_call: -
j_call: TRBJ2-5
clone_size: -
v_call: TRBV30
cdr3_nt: TGTGCCTGGGACAGGACTAATGAGATCCAGTACTTC
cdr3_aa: CAWDRTNEIQYF